This T cell receptor (beta chain) was sequenced for a study of shared clonotypes between healthy human individuals. In the study overall: The donor group consisted of a couple of women and a few men, aged 18 to 49. Points from the study as a whole: Clonotypes which were not shared had lower generation probabilities than clonotypes that all four donors shared. Shared across four donors were around 5% of the naive CD4 clonotypes.

Measured with immunoSEQ multiplex PCR; TCRdb has only the in-frame clones, and not every one. The data contain around 2.1 million clones, 90% to 97% of them singletons. Trimming took 4 bases from V and 1 from J; bases not matched to a gene: 7. The CDR3 is 16 residues long. Germline assignment: CDR1 KGHSH and CDR2 LQKENI. Of note for this clone: No antigen is known for it.

The rearrangement joins TRBV18 to TRBJ1-5; 7 bases line up with TRBD1. The TCR was taken from a man aged 18 to 30 in good health. The source material was naive CD4+ T cells sorted from blood. Sample subset: CD45RA+ positively selected. The CDR3 nucleotides read TGTGCCAGCTCACGACAGGGAGGGCTAAGCAATCAGCCCCAGCATTTT. Translating gives CASSRQGGLSNQPQHF.